The clone carrying this T cell receptor beta chain appeared a few times. Antigen: not known. Primers: 60 Vbeta forward and 13 Jbeta reverse. TCRdb's table, derived via immunoSEQ multiplex PCR, lists solely in-frame clones and lacks some. The table records roughly 100,000 clones, 65% to 80% of them present only once. This sample stems from a study of cytomegalovirus exposure and HLA in healthy donors. Notes on the study in general: According to a later analysis, most TCR beta chains associated with CMV appeared HLA-restricted. In a later analysis, at a false discovery rate of 0.05, roughly 17,000 TCR beta sequences matched HLA alleles. The study had only CMV serostatus as immune exposure information.

This sequence originates from a woman aged 18-29 years in good health and CMV-seropositive. What was sequenced was PBMCs.

DNA of the CDR3: TGTGCCACCAGCAGAGATAACAGGGGTGGCGAGCAGTACTTC. It encodes CATSRDNRGGEQYF. The genes are TRBV15 and TRBJ2-7; TRBD1 matches 7 bases. Germline CDR1 and CDR2: LNHNV and YYDKDF (reference sequence). The length of the CDR3 is 14 residues. V was clipped by 0 bases and J by 6 bases; unmatched bases: 5. Based on the CDR3 plus reference TRBV15 and TRBJ2-7, the full variable domain is DAMVIQNPRYQVTQFGKPVTLSCSQTLNHNVMYWYQQKSSQAPKLLFHYYDKDFNNEADTPDNFQSRRPNTSFCFLDIRSPGLGDTAMYLCATSRDNRGGEQYFGPGTRLTVT.